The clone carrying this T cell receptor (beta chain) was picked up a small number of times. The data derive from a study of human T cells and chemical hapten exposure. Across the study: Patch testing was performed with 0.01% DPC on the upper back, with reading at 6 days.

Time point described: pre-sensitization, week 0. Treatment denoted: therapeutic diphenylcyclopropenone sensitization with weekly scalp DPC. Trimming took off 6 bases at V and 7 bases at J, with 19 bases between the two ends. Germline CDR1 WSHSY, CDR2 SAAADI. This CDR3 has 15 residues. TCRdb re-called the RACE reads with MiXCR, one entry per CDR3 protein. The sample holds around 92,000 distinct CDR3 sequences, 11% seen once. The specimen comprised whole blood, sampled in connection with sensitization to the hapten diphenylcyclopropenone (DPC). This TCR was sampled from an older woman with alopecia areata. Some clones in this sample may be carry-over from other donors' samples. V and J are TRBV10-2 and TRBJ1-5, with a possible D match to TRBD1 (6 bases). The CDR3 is CASRSAGDSRQPQHF. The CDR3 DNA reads TGCGCCAGCAGGTCGGCAGGGGATTCTCGGCAGCCCCAGCATTTT.